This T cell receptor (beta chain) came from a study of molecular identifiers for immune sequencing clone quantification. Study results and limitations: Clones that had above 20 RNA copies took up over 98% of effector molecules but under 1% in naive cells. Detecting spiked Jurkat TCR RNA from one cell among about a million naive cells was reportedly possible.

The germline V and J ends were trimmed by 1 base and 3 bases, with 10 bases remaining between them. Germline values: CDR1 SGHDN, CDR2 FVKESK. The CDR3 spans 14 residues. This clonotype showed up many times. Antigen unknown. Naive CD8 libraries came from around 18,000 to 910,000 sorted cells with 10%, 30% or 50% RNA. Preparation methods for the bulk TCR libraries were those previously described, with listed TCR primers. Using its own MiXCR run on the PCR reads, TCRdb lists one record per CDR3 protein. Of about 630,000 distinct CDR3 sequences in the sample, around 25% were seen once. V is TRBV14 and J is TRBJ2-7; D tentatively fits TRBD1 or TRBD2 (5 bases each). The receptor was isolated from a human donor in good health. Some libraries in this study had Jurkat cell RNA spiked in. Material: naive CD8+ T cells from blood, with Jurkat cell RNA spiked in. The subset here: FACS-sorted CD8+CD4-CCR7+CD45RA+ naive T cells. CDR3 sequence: CASSQAGTRYEQYF. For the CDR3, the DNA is TGTGCCAGCAGCCAAGCCGGGACCCGCTACGAGCAGTACTTC. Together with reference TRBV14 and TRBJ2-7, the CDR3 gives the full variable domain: EAGVTQFPSHSVIEKGQTVTLRCDPISGHDNLYWYRRVMGKEIKFLLHFVKESKQDESGMPNNRFLAERTGGTYSTLKVQPAELEDSGVYFCASSQAGTRYEQYFGPGTRLTVT.